This record covers a single TCR beta chain. Its specificity is unknown. The germline CDR1 and CDR2 sequences are SGHTA and FQGTGA. The CDR3 runs to 12 residues. Trimming removed 4 bases from V and 5 bases from J, with 6 bases in between. This specimen comes from a study of T cell clones after liver transplantation. In the study overall: TCRbeta sequencing after a pre-transplant mixed lymphocyte reaction identified graft-donor-reactive clones, later tracked in post-transplant blood. Blood was drawn pre-transplant, before withdrawal, and after full or failed withdrawal. Notes on the study in general: Migration into the graft, not deletion, may explain lost graft donor-reactive T cells. Post-transplant, graft-donor-reactive CD4 TCRbeta sequences in blood dropped significantly in 5 of 8 subjects.

Some clones are missing from TCRdb's copy, which holds only in-frame ones; the method was immunoSEQ multiplex PCR. Of under 20,000 clones listed, roughly nine tenths are singletons. This TCR came from a human patient who received a liver transplant. Some of the T cells may derive from the graft donor. The source was CD8+ T cells from blood, collected 45 to 46 months after liver transplant. The J gene is TRBJ2-1, the V gene TRBV7-3; a weak D match, TRBD2 (6 bases). The CDR3 spells CASSWGDNEQFF. The CDR3 coding sequence is TGTGCCAGCAGCTGGGGGGACAATGAGCAGTTCTTC.